This is a list of T cell receptor beta chains from one sample in a study of a mutant IDH1 vaccine in newly diagnosed glioma. The antigens for these receptors are not known. Here immunoSEQ multiplex PCR was the method, and the copy in TCRdb shows in-frame clones only, minus some. The sample lists about 86,000 clones, almost 85% occurring once. The starting material was PBMCs, obtained from a glioma patient whose treatment included an IDH1 peptide vaccine. These receptors were obtained from a man aged 30-40 years with glioma. Some clones in this sample may be carry-over from other donors' samples. The CDR3 runs from the conserved cysteine through the conserved F or W. The D gene is left open where the match is weak. Rows give clone size only sometimes, using once, few, many, or a class for an expanded clone.

. . TRBJ2-7 TRBV27 CASSLRSTYEQYF TGTGCCAGCAGTTTACGGAGTACCTACGAGCAGTACTTC
. . TRBJ2-7 TRBV27 CASSLSRGYEQYF TGTGCCAGCAGTTTATCGAGGGGCTACGAGCAGTACTTC
. . TRBJ1-4 TRBV4-1 CASSQEGWPLNEKLFF TGCGCCAGCAGCCAAGAAGGTTGGCCACTTAATGAAAAACTGTTTTTT
TRBD1 once TRBJ1-4 TRBV6-5 CASSSWIRGGNEKLFF TGTGCCAGCAGTTCCTGGATCAGGGGGGGGAATGAAAAACTGTTTTTT
. . TRBJ2-5 TRBV6-6 CASSRLPRRSQYF TGTGCCAGCAGTCGACTACCCCGACGGTCCCAGTACTTC
TRBD2 once TRBJ2-7 TRBV30 CAWSVSWQRGVLHSYEQYF TGTGCCTGGAGTGTATCCTGGCAGCGGGGAGTACTCCACTCCTACGAGCAGTACTTC
. . TRBJ2-2 TRBV10-3 CAISEEEFSGELFF TGTGCCATCAGTGAGGAGGAGTTCTCCGGGGAGCTGTTTTTT
. . TRBJ2-1 TRBV7-3 CASSLSQTYEQFF TGTGCCAGCAGCTTAAGCCAGACATATGAGCAGTTCTTC
TRBD1 few TRBJ2-5 TRBV19 CASSPPTGTGWETQYF TGTGCCAGTAGTCCCCCGACAGGGACGGGTTGGGAGACCCAGTACTTC
. . TRBJ1-3 TRBV15 CATSGYGTVDTIYF TGTGCCACCAGCGGCTACGGGACTGTGGACACCATATATTTT
TRBD2 . TRBJ2-7 TRBV6-1 CASSGLAGAPVHEQYF TGTGCCAGCAGTGGACTAGCGGGAGCCCCTGTGCACGAGCAGTACTTC
. few TRBJ1-5 TRBV6-1 CASSEVRQYSNQPQHF TGTGCCAGCAGTGAGGTGAGACAGTATAGCAATCAGCCCCAGCATTTT
. once TRBJ2-5 TRBV29-1 CSVVVGHPGSPEETQYF TGCAGCGTTGTCGTTGGTCATCCGGGGAGTCCAGAAGAGACCCAGTACTTC
. . TRBJ2-3 TRBV7-9 CASSPSSGRNTDTQYF TGTGCCAGCAGCCCCTCGTCTGGCAGGAACACAGATACGCAGTATTTT
. . TRBJ2-1 TRBV11-3 CASSSWEGYNEQFF TGTGCCAGCAGCTCCTGGGAAGGGTACAATGAGCAGTTCTTC
TRBD1 . TRBJ1-5 TRBV7-3 CASTSGTGGCQPQHF TGTGCCAGCACCTCCGGGACAGGGGGCTGTCAGCCCCAGCATTTT
TRBD1 . TRBJ1-1 TRBV29-1 CSVFVGGGQGNLAFF TGCAGCGTTTTTGTGGGAGGGGGCCAGGGGAATTTGGCTTTCTTT
. . TRBJ2-7 TRBV2 CAVEGRTYEQYF TGTGCCGTGGAGGGGAGAACCTACGAGCAGTACTTC
TRBD2 . TRBJ2-7 TRBV7-8 CASSLVPAGGFEQYF TGTGCCAGCAGCTTAGTTCCAGCGGGGGGGTTCGAGCAGTACTTC
. once TRBJ2-7 TRBV6-5 CASRHRGVYEQYF TGTGCCAGCAGGCACCGAGGGGTCTACGAGCAGTACTTC
. . TRBJ2-7 TRBV4-1 CASSPQGPSYEQYF TGCGCCAGCAGCCCTCAGGGACCGTCCTACGAGCAGTACTTC
. . TRBJ2-7 TRBV6-5 CASTRTQAGRHEQYF TGTGCCAGCACCCGGACCCAGGCCGGGAGACACGAGCAGTACTTC
. . TRBJ2-1 TRBV7-2 CASSTDYLIYNEQFF TGTGCCAGCAGCACAGACTACCTTATCTACAATGAGCAGTTCTTC
. . TRBJ1-1 TRBV27 CASSLYRMNTEAFF TGTGCCAGCAGTTTGTACCGCATGAACACTGAAGCTTTCTTT
TRBD1 . TRBJ1-5 TRBV30 CAFDRGISQPQHF TGTGCCTTCGACAGGGGGATTAGTCAGCCCCAGCATTTT
. . TRBJ2-7 TRBV6-5 CASSYSGTRQWDF TGTGCCAGCAGTTACTCGGGGACACGGCAATGGGACTTC
. few TRBJ1-5 TRBV7-9 CASSLDSWNQPQHF TGTGCCAGCAGCCTGGACAGCTGGAATCAGCCCCAGCATTTT
. . TRBJ1-6 TRBV18 CASSPLARVDSPLHF TGTGCCAGCTCACCTCTAGCGAGGGTGGATTCACCCCTCCACTTT
. few TRBJ1-2 TRBV19 CASGTRGPLYGYTF TGTGCCAGCGGTACCAGGGGCCCCCTCTATGGCTACACCTTC
TRBD1 . TRBJ1-1 TRBV6-6 CASRVQTGAEAFF TGTGCCAGCAGAGTACAGACAGGGGCTGAAGCTTTCTTT
TRBD1 once TRBJ1-1 TRBV9 CASSPDRVNTEAFF TGTGCCAGCAGCCCCGACAGGGTGAACACTGAAGCTTTCTTT
TRBD1 . TRBJ2-5 TRBV9 CASSVDPGGGLETQYF TGTGCCAGCAGCGTAGACCCAGGGGGCGGGCTAGAGACCCAGTACTTC
. . TRBJ1-3 TRBV28 CASSEGLNTIYF TGTGCCAGCTCCGAGGGACTAAACACCATATATTTT
. once TRBJ2-1 TRBV9 CASSVGGAPTSEQFF TGTGCCAGCAGCGTGGGTGGGGCCCCGACAAGTGAGCAGTTCTTC
. . TRBJ2-3 TRBV6-5 CASKFGSGTDTQYF TGTGCCAGCAAGTTTGGGTCTGGGACAGATACGCAGTATTTT
. once TRBJ2-3 TRBV9 CASSVERGSTDTQYF TGTGCCAGCAGCGTAGAACGGGGGAGCACAGATACGCAGTATTTT
TRBD1 . TRBJ1-5 TRBV7-2 CASSPPRGGNQPQHF TGTGCCAGCAGCCCCCCCAGGGGGGGTAATCAGCCCCAGCATTTT
. . TRBJ2-5 TRBV7-2 CASSSGLPQYF TGTGCCAGCAGCTCCGGACTACCCCAGTACTTC
TRBD1 . TRBJ1-4 TRBV5-4 CASSQVSQTGWKLFF TGCGCCAGCAGCCAAGTTTCACAGACAGGGTGGAAACTGTTTTTT